These 27 T cell receptor beta chains originate from one sample sequenced in a study of identical twins. TCRdb independently ran MiXCR on the 5' RACE reads; one entry per CDR3 protein. The table records roughly 770,000 distinct CDR3 sequences, 15% to 20% of them present only once. In addition, the sample was reused for a study of T cells expressing NK-cell markers.

The source material was PBMCs. These receptors came from a woman under 30 in good health.

This clonotype was counted only a few times. The chain couples TRBV12-3 or TRBV12-4 to TRBJ2-7; D remains unclear. The germline V and J ends were trimmed by 5 bases and 1 base, with 12 bases remaining between them. The CDR3 runs 14 residues. CDR3 amino acids: CASSTPPISYEQYF. CDR3 coding DNA: TGTGCCAGCAGTACCCCACCCATTTCCTACGAGCAGTACTTC.

This clonotype was recorded a few times. The gene calls are TRBV5-1 and TRBJ2-1, with D tentatively TRBD2 (5 bases). In germline, CDR1 is SGHRS, CDR2 YFSETQ. CDR3 length: 16 residues. Trimming stripped 2 bases from V and 1 base from J, with 13 bases between. The CDR3: CASSFSTSWSYNEQFF. The CDR3 coding sequence is TGCGCCAGCAGCTTTAGTACTAGTTGGTCCTACAATGAGCAGTTCTTC.

V is TRBV5-1 and J is TRBJ2-4, with D possibly TRBD2 on 6 matching bases. The CDR3 spans 16 residues. Germline V lookup: CDR1 SGHRS, CDR2 YFSETQ. The V end was cut by 7 bases, the J end by 1 base, with 18 bases between. DNA of the CDR3: TGCGCCAGCCAACAGGATATCGGAGGGGCCAAAAACATTCAGTACTTC. Translating gives CASQQDIGGAKNIQYF.

This clonotype was detected a few times. The chain links TRBV20-1 to TRBJ2-1; possibly TRBD1 for D (5 bases). Looked up from germline, CDR1 is DFQATT and CDR2 is SNEGSKA (reference sequence). V was cut by 1 base and J by 1 base, with 23 bases left in between. CDR3 length equals 19 residues. CDR3 residues: CSARAMTASLPKSYNEQFF. The CDR3 DNA follows: TGCAGTGCTAGAGCTATGACAGCCTCCCTCCCCAAATCCTACAATGAGCAGTTCTTC.

This clonotype was seen ten or more times. This chain joins TRBV5-1 and TRBJ2-1; either TRBD1 or TRBD2 may supply D (5 bases each). The V gene's germline CDR1 is SGHRS and CDR2 YFSETQ. CDR3 length equals 17 residues. V was cut by 2 bases and J by 8 bases, with 23 bases left in between. The CDR3 nucleotides read TGCGCCAGCAGCTTCCCAGCCGGGACCCCACCTCGGGATGAGCAGTTCTTC. It yields the protein CASSFPAGTPPRDEQFF.

The chain combines TRBV12-3 or TRBV12-4 with TRBJ2-1, with D perhaps matching TRBD2 (5 bases). V lost 0 bases and J lost 6, with 12 bases in between. This CDR3 is built from 15 residues. The CDR3 sequence is CASSLAGKAGNEQFF. In nucleotides, the CDR3 is TGTGCCAGCAGTTTAGCGGGAAAGGCGGGCAATGAGCAGTTCTTC.

This clonotype has just a few counts. J is TRBJ1-1 and V is TRBV29-1; 7 bases fit TRBD1. Germline V gene sequence: CDR1 SQVTM, CDR2 ANQGSEA. After removal of 6 bases from V and 0 bases from J, the junction contained 13 bases not matched to a gene. The CDR3 totals 16 residues. The CDR3 nucleotides are TGCAGCGTCGACGCTCCACAGGGGTCAATGAACACTGAAGCTTTCTTT. This encodes CSVDAPQGSMNTEAFF.

This chain uses TRBV11-2 with TRBJ1-3, with D possibly being TRBD1 (6 bases). The CDR3 is made up of 15 amino acids. Trimming pared 3 bases from V and 4 bases from J, leaving 13 bases between. Germline values: CDR1 SGHAT, CDR2 FQNNGV. CDR3 DNA: TGTGCCAGCAGCTTCGGCACAGGGCCGGGAAACACCATATATTTT. Its protein product is CASSFGTGPGNTIYF.

The chain links TRBV28 to TRBJ2-5; 7 bases are shared with TRBD2. V dropped 2 bases and J dropped 5; count of bases not matched to a gene: 8. This CDR3 comprises 15 residues. Germline V lookup: CDR1 MDHEN, CDR2 SYDVKM. The CDR3, as DNA: TGTGCCAGCAGTTTACCGGGAGGCGGATTGGAGACCCAGTACTTC. Its translation: CASSLPGGGLETQYF.

This chain connects TRBV6-5 to TRBJ2-3; 10 bases line up with TRBD2. The CDR3 runs to 16 residues. The V gene end was trimmed by 6 bases and the J gene end by 0 bases; junction bases not matched to a gene: 6. CDR1 MNHEY and CDR2 SVGAGI come from the germline V gene. CDR3 in amino acids: CASSFGLAASTDTQYF. As DNA, the CDR3 is TGTGCCAGCAGCTTTGGACTAGCGGCTAGCACAGATACGCAGTATTTT.

This chain joins TRBV9 and TRBJ1-2; 7 bases agree with TRBD1. Unmatched junction bases numbered 15, after V lost 3 bases and J lost 4 bases. The V gene's germline CDR1 is SGDLS and CDR2 YYNGEE. The CDR3 is 17 amino acids. The chain's CDR3 is CASSERDRQGGLYGYTF. DNA for the CDR3: TGTGCCAGCAGCGAGAGGGACAGACAAGGAGGGCTCTATGGCTACACCTTC. Drawing the rest from reference TRBV9 and TRBJ1-2, the complete variable domain is DSGVTQTPKHLITATGQRVTLRCSPRSGDLSVYWYQQSLDQGLQFLIQYYNGEERAKGNILERFSAQQFPDLHSELNLSSLELGDSALYFCASSERDRQGGLYGYTFGSGTRLTVV.

This clonotype was detected only a few times. J is TRBJ2-1 and V is TRBV3-1, with D unresolved. The CDR3 runs to 15 residues. V was cut by 5 bases and J by 6 bases, with 17 bases left in between. CDR1 LGHDT and CDR2 YNNKEL come from the germline V gene (reference sequence). CDR3 protein: CASSASAGWGNEQFF. DNA for the CDR3: TGTGCCAGCAGCGCCTCCGCCGGGTGGGGCAATGAGCAGTTCTTC.

The chain carries TRBV10-3 and TRBJ2-1; unclear D gene. Between the trimmed V and J ends, which lost 4 bases and 7 bases, there was a span of 5 bases. The CDR3 is made up of 11 amino acids. Germline CDR1 ENHRY, CDR2 SYGVKD. The CDR3 coding sequence is TGTGCCATCAGTGGTGCGAATGAGCAGTTCTTC. Its protein is CAISGANEQFF.

This chain links TRBV7-6 with TRBJ2-1; 9 bases are a match to TRBD2. The V gene end was trimmed by 3 bases and the J gene end by 2 bases; junction bases not matched to a gene: 5. Germline V gene lookup returns CDR1 SGHVS and CDR2 FNYEAQ. The CDR3 length is 16 residues. Written as DNA, the CDR3 is TGTGCCAGCAGCTTGTATGCGGGGGGGGCCTACAATGAGCAGTTCTTC. Protein product: CASSLYAGGAYNEQFF.

This clonotype was seen a few times. The chain couples TRBV4-2 to TRBJ2-3; 7 bases are a match to TRBD1. Trimming removed 6 bases from V and 5 bases from J; junction bases left unmatched: 8. CDR3 length: 14 amino acids. Per germline, CDR1 LGHNA and CDR2 YNFKEQ. The CDR3 coding sequence is TGTGCCAGCAGTAAAGACAGGGCGGGAGATACGCAGTATTTT. The encoded protein is CASSKDRAGDTQYF.

The V call is TRBV2, the J call TRBJ1-1; D gene ambiguous. V was shortened by 3 bases and J by 8 bases, with 16 bases between the two germline ends. Germline assignment: CDR1 SNHLY and CDR2 FYNNEI. CDR3 length: 14 residues. CDR3 bases: TGTGCCAGCAGTGACCTGGGAACGGGGTCCGAAGCTTTCTTT. Its translation: CASSDLGTGSEAFF.

This clonotype has more than one count but fewer than ten. V gene TRBV7-8 combines with J gene TRBJ2-7; maybe TRBD2 (5 bases). Trimming took off 1 base at V and 2 bases at J, with 12 bases between the two ends. Germline loops: CDR1 SGHVS, CDR2 FQNEAQ. The CDR3 has 15 amino acids. CDR3 in amino acids: CASSLVPDSAYEQYF. The CDR3, as DNA: TGTGCCAGCAGCTTAGTTCCGGACTCGGCCTACGAGCAGTACTTC.

This rearrangement joins TRBV20-1 to TRBJ2-1, with a possible D match to TRBD1 (5 bases). Germline CDR1 is DFQATT and CDR2 is SNEGSKA (reference sequence). Trimming stripped 5 bases from V and 7 bases from J, with 12 bases between. This CDR3 spans 12 amino acids. The CDR3, as DNA: TGCAGTGCTCGCAGGGCGCCAAATGAGCAGTTCTTC. Encoded protein: CSARRAPNEQFF.

The chain couples TRBV2 to TRBJ2-7, with 9 bases identical to TRBD1. With 7 bases clipped from V and 2 bases from J, the junction kept 3 bases outside the gene matches. Germline lookup yields CDR1 SNHLY and CDR2 FYNNEI. The CDR3 runs to 13 residues. CDR3 DNA: TGTGCCAGCAAGGGGACAGGGACCTACGAGCAGTACTTC. Translation: CASKGTGTYEQYF.

This clonotype occurred many times. This chain connects TRBV20-1 to TRBJ1-6; TRBD1 agrees at 7 bases. The ends lost 4 bases at V and 9 bases at J; junction bases unmatched: 12. Germline V gene data show CDR1 as DFQATT and CDR2 as SNEGSKA (reference sequence). This CDR3 has 15 amino acids. The chain's CDR3 is CSANPTQGNGSPLHF. CDR3 nucleotides: TGCAGTGCTAACCCTACACAGGGGAACGGTTCACCCCTCCACTTT.

The CDR3 loop is CASSEWEYTGELFF. The CDR3 DNA reads as TGTGCCAGCAGTGAATGGGAGTACACCGGGGAGCTGTTTTTT. V and J are TRBV25-1 and TRBJ2-2, with D perhaps matching TRBD2 (5 bases). The V end lost 1 base, the J end lost 3 bases, and 6 bases lay between the germline ends. Germline CDR1 MGHDK, CDR2 SYGVNS. This CDR3 is built from 14 residues.

V gene TRBV20-1 combines with J gene TRBJ2-5; D may be TRBD1 or TRBD2 (5 bases each). CDR3 length: 14 residues. With 6 bases removed from V and 7 bases from J, the gap between germline ends came to 21 bases. Germline CDR1 and CDR2: DFQATT and SNEGSKA (reference sequence). The CDR3 DNA sequence: TGCAGTGCCCAGCAGCCGGGACGGCACGCGACCCAGTACTTC. It is translated as CSAQQPGRHATQYF.

The V and J genes are TRBV5-6 and TRBJ2-3; D gene unclear. The CDR3 is 11 residues long. Germline V gene data show CDR1 as SGHDT and CDR2 as YYEEEE. Trimming cost V 4 bases and J 6 bases, with 6 bases left between them. The CDR3 here is CASSHSDTQYF. CDR3 sequence (DNA): TGTGCCAGCAGCCATTCCGATACGCAGTATTTT.

CDR3 loop: CASSPHKGTQSPLHF. The CDR3 coding sequence is TGTGCCAGCTCACCACACAAGGGAACCCAATCACCCCTCCACTTT. The chain is built from TRBV18 and TRBJ1-6; D remains unclear. Germline loops: CDR1 KGHSH, CDR2 LQKENI. The germline V and J ends were trimmed by 1 base and 10 bases, with 14 bases remaining between them. The CDR3 extends over 15 amino acids.

J is TRBJ2-1 and V is TRBV5-1, with 8 nucleotides matching TRBD2. The CDR3 length is 16 residues. J was trimmed by 0 bases and V by 0 bases; bases with no gene match: 2. Germline V gene lookup returns CDR1 SGHRS and CDR2 YFSETQ. The CDR3 spells CASSLVLAASYNEQFF. In DNA, the CDR3 is TGCGCCAGCAGCTTGGTACTAGCGGCCTCCTACAATGAGCAGTTCTTC.

There are a few counts of this clonotype. This chain links TRBV5-1 with TRBJ2-1, with 7 bases fitting TRBD1. Germline loops: CDR1 SGHRS, CDR2 YFSETQ. The V gene end was trimmed by 5 bases and the J gene end by 8 bases; junction bases not matched to a gene: 7. The CDR3 runs to 13 residues. The CDR3 DNA reads TGCGCCAGCAGAATAGGGACAGCAGATGAGCAGTTCTTC. As protein: CASRIGTADEQFF.

This clonotype was counted a few times. The rearrangement uses TRBV27 and TRBJ2-1, with a weak D call TRBD2 (6 bases). Germline values: CDR1 MNHEY, CDR2 SMNVEV (reference sequence). There are 15 residues in the CDR3. V lost 5 bases and J lost 0, with 11 bases in between. The CDR3 reads CASSRGKSSYNEQFF. CDR3 in DNA: TGTGCCAGCAGTCGGGGGAAGAGCTCCTACAATGAGCAGTTCTTC.